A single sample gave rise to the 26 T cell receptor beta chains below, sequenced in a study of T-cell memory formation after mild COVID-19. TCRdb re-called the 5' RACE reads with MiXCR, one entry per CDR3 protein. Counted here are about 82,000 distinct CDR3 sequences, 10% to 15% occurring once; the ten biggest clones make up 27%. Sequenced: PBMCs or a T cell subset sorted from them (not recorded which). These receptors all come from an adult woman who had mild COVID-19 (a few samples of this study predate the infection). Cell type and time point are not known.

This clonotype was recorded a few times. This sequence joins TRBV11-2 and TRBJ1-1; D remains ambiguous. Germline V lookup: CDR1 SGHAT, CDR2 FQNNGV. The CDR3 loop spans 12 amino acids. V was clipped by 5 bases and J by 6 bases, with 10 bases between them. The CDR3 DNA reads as TGTGCCAGCAGCCCCCCTGGGCCTGAAGCTTTCTTT. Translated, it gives CASSPPGPEAFF.

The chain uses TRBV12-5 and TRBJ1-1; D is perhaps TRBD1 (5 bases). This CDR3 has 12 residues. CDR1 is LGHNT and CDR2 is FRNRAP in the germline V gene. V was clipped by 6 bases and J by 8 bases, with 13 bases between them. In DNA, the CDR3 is TGTGCTAGTGGCTACGGGACTTCCGAAGCTTTCTTT. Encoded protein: CASGYGTSEAFF. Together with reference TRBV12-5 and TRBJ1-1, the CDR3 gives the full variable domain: DARVTQTPRHKVTEMGQEVTMRCQPILGHNTVFWYRQTMMQGLELLAYFRNRAPLDDSGMPKDRFSAEMPDATLATLKIQPSEPRDSAVYFCASGYGTSEAFFGQGTRLTVV.

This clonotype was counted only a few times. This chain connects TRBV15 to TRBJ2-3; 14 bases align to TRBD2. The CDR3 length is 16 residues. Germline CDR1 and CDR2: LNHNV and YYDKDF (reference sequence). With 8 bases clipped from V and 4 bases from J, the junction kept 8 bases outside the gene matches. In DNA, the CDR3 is TGTGCCACCCTAGGGACTAGCGGGAGTGGGGCAGATACGCAGTATTTT. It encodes CATLGTSGSGADTQYF.

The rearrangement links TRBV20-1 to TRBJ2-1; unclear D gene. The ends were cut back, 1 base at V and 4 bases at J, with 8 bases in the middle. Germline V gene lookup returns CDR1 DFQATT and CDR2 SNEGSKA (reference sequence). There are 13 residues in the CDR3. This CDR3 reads CSARVRNYNEQFF. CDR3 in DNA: TGCAGTGCTAGAGTTCGAAATTACAATGAGCAGTTCTTC.

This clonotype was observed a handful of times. This CDR3 is CASSLLLGKNTEAFF. CDR3 in DNA: TGTGCCAGCAGCTTGTTGTTAGGAAAGAACACTGAAGCTTTCTTT. The chain carries TRBV5-6 and TRBJ1-1, with D hard to call. CDR3 length equals 15 residues. V was cut by 1 base and J by 1 base, with 11 bases left in between. Germline lookup yields CDR1 SGHDT and CDR2 YYEEEE. The entire variable domain, with the rest obtained from reference TRBV5-6 and TRBJ1-1, is as follows: DAGVTQSPTHLIKTRGQQVTLRCSPKSGHDTVSWYQQALGQGPQFIFQYYEEEERQRGNFPDRFSGHQFPNYSSELNVNALLLGDSALYLCASSLLLGKNTEAFFGQGTRLTVV.

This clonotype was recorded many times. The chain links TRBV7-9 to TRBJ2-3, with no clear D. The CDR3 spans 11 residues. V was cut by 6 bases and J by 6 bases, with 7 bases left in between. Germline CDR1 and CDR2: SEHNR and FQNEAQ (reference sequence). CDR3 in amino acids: CASSLADTQYF. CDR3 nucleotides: TGTGCCAGCAGTTTGGCGGATACGCAGTATTTT. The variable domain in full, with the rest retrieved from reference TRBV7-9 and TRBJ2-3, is DTGVSQNPRHKITKRGQNVTFRCDPISEHNRLYWYRQTLGQGPEFLTYFQNEAQLEKSRLLSDRFSAERPKGSFSTLEIQRTEQGDSAMYLCASSLADTQYFGPGTRLTVL.

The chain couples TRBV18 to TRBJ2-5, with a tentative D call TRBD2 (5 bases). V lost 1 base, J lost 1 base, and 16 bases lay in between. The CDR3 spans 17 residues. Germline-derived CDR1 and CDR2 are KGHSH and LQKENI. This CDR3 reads CASSPLDRREGQETQYF. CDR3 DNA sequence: TGTGCCAGCTCACCACTAGACCGAAGAGAGGGCCAAGAGACCCAGTACTTC.

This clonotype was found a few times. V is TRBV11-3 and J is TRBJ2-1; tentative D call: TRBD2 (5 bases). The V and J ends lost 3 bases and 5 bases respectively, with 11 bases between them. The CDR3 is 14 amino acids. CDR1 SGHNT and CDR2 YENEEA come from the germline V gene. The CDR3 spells CASSFLALNNEQFF. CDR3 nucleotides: TGTGCCAGCAGCTTCCTAGCCCTCAACAATGAGCAGTTCTTC.

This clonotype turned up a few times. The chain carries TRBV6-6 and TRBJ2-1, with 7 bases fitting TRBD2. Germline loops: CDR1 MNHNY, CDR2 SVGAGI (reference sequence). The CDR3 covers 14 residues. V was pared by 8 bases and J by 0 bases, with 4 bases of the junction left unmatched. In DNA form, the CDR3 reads TGTGCCAGCGAGGGCGGGAGCTCCTACAATGAGCAGTTCTTC. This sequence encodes CASEGGSSYNEQFF.

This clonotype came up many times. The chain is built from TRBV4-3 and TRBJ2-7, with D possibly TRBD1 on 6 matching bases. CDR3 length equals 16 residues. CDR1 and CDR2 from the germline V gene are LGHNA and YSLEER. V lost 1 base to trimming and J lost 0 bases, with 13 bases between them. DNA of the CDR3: TGCGCCAGCAGCCAAGCGTCCCGGGACACCTCCTACGAGCAGTACTTC. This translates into CASSQASRDTSYEQYF.

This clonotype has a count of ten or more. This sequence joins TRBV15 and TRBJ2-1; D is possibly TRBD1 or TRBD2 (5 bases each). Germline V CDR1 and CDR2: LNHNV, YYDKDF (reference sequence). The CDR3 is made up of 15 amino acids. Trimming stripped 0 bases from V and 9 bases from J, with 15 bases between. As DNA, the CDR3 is TGTGCCACCAGCAGAGAATCTCCGGGGCAGGGTGAGCAGTTCTTC. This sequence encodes CATSRESPGQGEQFF.

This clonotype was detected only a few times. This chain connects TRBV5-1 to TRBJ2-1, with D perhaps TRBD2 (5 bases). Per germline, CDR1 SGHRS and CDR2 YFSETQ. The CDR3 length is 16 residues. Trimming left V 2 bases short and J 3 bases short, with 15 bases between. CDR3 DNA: TGCGCCAGCAGCTTTGTGTCGCTAGCCGGCTACAATGAGCAGTTCTTC. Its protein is CASSFVSLAGYNEQFF.

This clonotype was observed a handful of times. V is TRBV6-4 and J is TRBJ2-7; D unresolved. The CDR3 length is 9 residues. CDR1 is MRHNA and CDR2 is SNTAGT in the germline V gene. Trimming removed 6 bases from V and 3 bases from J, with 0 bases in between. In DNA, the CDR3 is TGTGCCAGCAGCTACGAGCAGTACTTC. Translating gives CASSYEQYF.

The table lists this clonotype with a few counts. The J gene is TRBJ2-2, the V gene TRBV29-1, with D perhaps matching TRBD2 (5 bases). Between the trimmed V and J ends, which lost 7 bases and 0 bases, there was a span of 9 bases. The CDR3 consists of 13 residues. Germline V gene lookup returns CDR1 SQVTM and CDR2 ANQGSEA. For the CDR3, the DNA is TGCAGCGGTTCAGCGGCGAACACCGGGGAGCTGTTTTTT. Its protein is CSGSAANTGELFF.

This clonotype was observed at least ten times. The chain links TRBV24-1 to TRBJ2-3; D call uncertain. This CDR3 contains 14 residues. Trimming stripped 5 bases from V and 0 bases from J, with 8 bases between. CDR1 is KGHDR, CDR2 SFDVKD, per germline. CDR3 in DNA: TGTGCCACCAGTGGTGGGTATAGCACAGATACGCAGTATTTT. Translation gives CATSGGYSTDTQYF.

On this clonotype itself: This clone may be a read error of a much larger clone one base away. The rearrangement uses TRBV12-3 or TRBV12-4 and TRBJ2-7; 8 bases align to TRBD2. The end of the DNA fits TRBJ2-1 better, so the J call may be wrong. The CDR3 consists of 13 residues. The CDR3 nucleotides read TGTGCCAGCAGCACTAGCGGCCTCTACGAGCAGTTCTTC. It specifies CASSTSGLYEQFF.

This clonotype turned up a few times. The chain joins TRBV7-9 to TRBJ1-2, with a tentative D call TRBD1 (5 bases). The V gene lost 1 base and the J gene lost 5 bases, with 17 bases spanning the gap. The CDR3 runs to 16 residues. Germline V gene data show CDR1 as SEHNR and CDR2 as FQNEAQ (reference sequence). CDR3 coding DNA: TGTGCCAGCAGCTTAGGGGCAGGTGACAGCCATTATGGCTACACCTTC. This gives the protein CASSLGAGDSHYGYTF.

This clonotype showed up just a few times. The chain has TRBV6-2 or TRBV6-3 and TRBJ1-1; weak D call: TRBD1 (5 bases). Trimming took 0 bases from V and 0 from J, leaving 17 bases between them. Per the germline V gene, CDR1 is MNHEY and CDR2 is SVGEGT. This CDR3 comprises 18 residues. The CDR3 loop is CASSYSLEGSGMNTEAFF. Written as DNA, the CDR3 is TGTGCCAGCAGTTACTCGCTGGAGGGGTCTGGAATGAACACTGAAGCTTTCTTT.

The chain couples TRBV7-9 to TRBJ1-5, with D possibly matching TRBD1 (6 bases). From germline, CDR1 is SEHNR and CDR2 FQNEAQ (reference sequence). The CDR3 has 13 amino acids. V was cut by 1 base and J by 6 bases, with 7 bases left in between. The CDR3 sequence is CASSLEGGQPQHF. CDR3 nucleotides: TGTGCCAGCAGCTTAGAAGGGGGTCAGCCCCAGCATTTT.

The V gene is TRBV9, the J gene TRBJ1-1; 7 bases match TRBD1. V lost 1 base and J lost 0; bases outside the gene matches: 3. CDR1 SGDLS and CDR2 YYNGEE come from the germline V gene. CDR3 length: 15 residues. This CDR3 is CASSVLDRVNTEAFF. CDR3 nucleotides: TGTGCCAGCAGCGTACTAGACAGGGTGAACACTGAAGCTTTCTTT.

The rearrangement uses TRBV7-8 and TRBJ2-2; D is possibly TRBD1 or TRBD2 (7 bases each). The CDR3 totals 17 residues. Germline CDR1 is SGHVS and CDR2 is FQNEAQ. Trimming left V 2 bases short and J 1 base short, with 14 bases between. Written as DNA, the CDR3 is TGTGCCAGCAGCTTACCCAGCGGGACAGAGAACACCGGGGAGCTGTTTTTT. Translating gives CASSLPSGTENTGELFF.

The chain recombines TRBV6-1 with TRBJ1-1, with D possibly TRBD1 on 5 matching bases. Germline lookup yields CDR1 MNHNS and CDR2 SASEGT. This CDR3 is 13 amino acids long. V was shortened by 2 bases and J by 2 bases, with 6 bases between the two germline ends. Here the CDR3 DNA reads TGTGCCAGCAGTGAATGGGGCAACACTGAAGCTTTCTTT. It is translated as CASSEWGNTEAFF.

The chain's CDR3 is CASSSEQDWEQYF. CDR3 DNA: TGTGCCAGCAGTTCCGAACAGGATTGGGAGCAGTACTTC. The chain recombines TRBV12-3 or TRBV12-4 with TRBJ2-7, with TRBD1 as a possible D gene (5 bases). The CDR3 spans 13 residues. V was pared by 4 bases and J by 7 bases, with 14 bases between.

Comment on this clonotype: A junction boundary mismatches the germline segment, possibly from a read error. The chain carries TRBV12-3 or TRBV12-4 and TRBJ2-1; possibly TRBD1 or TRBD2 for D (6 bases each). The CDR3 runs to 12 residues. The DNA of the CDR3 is TGTGCCAGCAGTTTCGAGACGGGGGCCCCGCTCTTC. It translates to CASSFETGAPLF.

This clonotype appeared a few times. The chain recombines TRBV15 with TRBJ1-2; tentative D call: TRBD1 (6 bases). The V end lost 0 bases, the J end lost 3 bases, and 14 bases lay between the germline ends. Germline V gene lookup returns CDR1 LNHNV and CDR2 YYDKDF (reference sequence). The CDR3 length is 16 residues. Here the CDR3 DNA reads TGTGCCACCAGCAGAGATCGAGGAGGGGGTCACTATGGCTACACCTTC. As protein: CATSRDRGGGHYGYTF.

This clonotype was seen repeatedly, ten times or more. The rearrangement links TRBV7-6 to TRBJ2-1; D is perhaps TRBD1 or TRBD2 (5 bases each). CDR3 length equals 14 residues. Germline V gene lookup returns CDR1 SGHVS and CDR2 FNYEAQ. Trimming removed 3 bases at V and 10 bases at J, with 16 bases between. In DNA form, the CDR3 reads TGTGCCAGCAGCTTGTCCGGGACGCCGGGGGAGCAGTTCTTC. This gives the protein CASSLSGTPGEQFF.